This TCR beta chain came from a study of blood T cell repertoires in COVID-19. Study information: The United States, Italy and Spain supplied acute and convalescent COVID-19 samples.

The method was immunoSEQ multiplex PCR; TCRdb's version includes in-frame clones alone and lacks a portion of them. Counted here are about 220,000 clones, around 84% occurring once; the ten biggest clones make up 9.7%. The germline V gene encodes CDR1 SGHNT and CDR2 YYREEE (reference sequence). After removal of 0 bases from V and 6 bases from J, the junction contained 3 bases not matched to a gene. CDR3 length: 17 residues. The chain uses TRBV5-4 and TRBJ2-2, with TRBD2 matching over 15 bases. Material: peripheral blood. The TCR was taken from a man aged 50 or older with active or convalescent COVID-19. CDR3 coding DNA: TGTGCCAGCAGCTTGGGGACTAGCGGGGGGGCCGCCGGGGAGCTGTTTTTT. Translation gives CASSLGTSGGAAGELFF.